This T cell receptor (beta chain) was identified during a study of blood T cell repertoires in COVID-19 (dated by TCRdb to 2020 to 2022). Regarding the complete study: Samples covering the acute and convalescent phases of COVID-19 were provided by collaborators in the United States, Italy and Spain. Samples were obtained from the ongoing ImmuneRACE study (first 160 participants) and from 1,254 subjects provided by 6 global collaborators. The prospective study material was composed of cDNA or gDNA derived from T cells, B-cell-depleted T cells, or PBMCs. Where HLA class I and class II types were available, the types were taken from metadata supplied by the sample provider, not from assay-based typing. The repertoires were released in a freely available public database intended as a resource for research on the immune response to SARS-CoV-2. The dataset comprised deeply sampled blood TCRbeta repertoires from subjects exposed to, actively infected with, or recovered from COVID-19. The sample metadata nearly always contained a de-identified subject ID, COVID-19 status, age in years and sex.

The CDR3 runs 15 residues from the cysteine to the phenylalanine. CDR3 DNA only is kept here, 45 bases in frame from base 1. CDR1 and CDR2 are drawn from the germline V gene: SGHRS, YFSETQ. V loses 2 bases at its end and J loses 0 bases; junction bases beyond the gene matches: 3. On this clone itself: Which antigen it targets is not known. It has no much larger one-base neighbor in the sample; base qualities were not kept.

Overall results and qualifications from the work: Clinical and demographic metadata were provided uncurated, with the amount varying by source and participant.

Collaborating institutions collected whole blood in K2EDTA tubes following their own protocols. For TCRbeta analysis, collaborator samples were shipped as frozen whole blood, as isolated PBMCs, or as DNA extracted from either sample type. The immunoSEQ Assay, a bias-controlled multiplex PCR, was used to amplify TCRbeta CDR3 regions from genomic DNA. Per the authors' processing: The number of nucleated cells in each sample was estimated from the amplification of reference gene primers within the assay. To quantify the absolute abundance of each unique TCRbeta CDR3 rearrangement, sequence reads were collapsed and filtered. For each sample, productive Simpson clonality was calculated as the square root of Simpson's diversity index over productive rearrangements. TCRdb mirrors the immuneACCESS table, restricted to in-frame sequences. Some clones are absent from its copies; in checked studies, under half trace to an unresolved V gene, and the reason for the others is unknown. The DNA gave D and trimming, while V, J and clone size come from that table. This sample has about 35,000 clones in its table, and about 87% of those were observed once. Of the sample, 40% to 50% falls within the top ten clones.

The sequence was collected from a human donor in a cohort sampled during active COVID-19. The rearranged chain carries TRBV5-1 and TRBJ2-7, with 9 bases matching TRBD2. Sequenced material: peripheral blood. The sequenced DNA is TGCGCCAGCAGCTTTGGCGGGGGGGGCTCCTACGAGCAGTACTTC. This sequence encodes CASSFGGGGSYEQYF.